A selection of T cell receptor beta chains follows, all from one sample in a study of T cell responses to AZD1222 COVID-19 vaccine. The method was immunoSEQ multiplex PCR; TCRdb's version includes in-frame clones alone and lacks a portion of them. The table lists 120,000 to 150,000 clones, around nine tenths of them singletons. Source: peripheral blood, taken on day 0 of AZD1222 vaccination. These receptor sequences come from an adult in good health. Each CDR3 is given with its conserved first and last residue. The D gene is left open where the match is weak. A row's size may be missing; if present it is once, few, many or a size class.

clone_size	v_call	j_call	d_call	cdr3_aa	cdr3_nt
.	TRBV11-3	TRBJ2-7	TRBD2	CASSPGLNRYEQYF	TGTGCCAGCAGCCCGGGACTAAACCGTTACGAGCAGTACTTC
.	TRBV9	TRBJ2-1	TRBD2	CASSGTTSPSSYNEQFF	TGTGCCAGCAGCGGAACGACTAGCCCGAGCTCCTACAATGAGCAGTTCTTC
.	TRBV18	TRBJ1-2	.	CASSPGTTKIYTF	TGTGCCAGCTCACCGGGAACTACTAAGATCTACACCTTC
.	TRBV7-3	TRBJ2-2	.	CASSFGGTGELFF	TGTGCCAGCAGCTTTGGGGGCACCGGGGAGCTGTTTTTT
.	TRBV7-2	TRBJ2-7	TRBD1	CASSFTGVEQYF	TGTGCCAGCAGCTTTACAGGGGTGGAGCAGTACTTC
.	TRBV27	TRBJ1-6	.	CASRSITGYSPLHF	TGTGCCAGCAGATCGATAACAGGGTATTCACCCCTCCACTTT
.	TRBV7-8	TRBJ2-1	TRBD1	CASSSGTGGNNEQFF	TGTGCCAGCAGCTCCGGGACAGGGGGGAACAATGAGCAGTTCTTC
.	TRBV7-2	TRBJ2-7	.	CASSPQIYEQYF	TGTGCCAGCAGCCCCCAGATTTACGAGCAGTACTTC
.	TRBV11-3	TRBJ2-3	.	CASSLVVGAGGTDTQYF	TGTGCCAGCAGCTTAGTTGTCGGGGCAGGGGGCACAGATACGCAGTATTTT
.	TRBV15	TRBJ2-3	TRBD2	CATSSPSGSGADTQYF	TGTGCCACCAGCAGCCCTAGCGGGAGTGGGGCAGATACGCAGTATTTT
.	TRBV24-1	TRBJ1-2	.	CATSDSSRGYTF	TGTGCCACCAGTGACTCCTCGCGGGGCTACACCTTC
.	TRBV4-2	TRBJ1-5	.	CASSQGPEEPQHF	TGTGCCAGCAGCCAGGGGCCTGAGGAGCCCCAGCATTTT
.	TRBV10-3	TRBJ2-7	TRBD2	CANSREREPYEQYF	TGTGCCAACTCTCGGGAGCGGGAGCCCTACGAGCAGTACTTC
.	TRBV5-1	TRBJ1-1	.	CASSPAFDSLGTEAFF	TGCGCCAGCAGCCCAGCCTTTGACAGTCTGGGGACTGAAGCTTTCTTT
.	TRBV28	TRBJ1-6	.	CASTPQGSPLHF	TGTGCCAGCACCCCCCAGGGTTCACCCCTCCACTTT
.	TRBV6-1	TRBJ1-5	TRBD1	CASSESGGGQPQHF	TGTGCCAGCAGTGAGTCAGGGGGCGGACAGCCCCAGCATTTT
.	TRBV28	TRBJ2-3	.	CASNPSGGGSRSTQYF	TGTGCCAGCAACCCATCCGGGGGAGGAAGCCGAAGCACGCAGTATTTT
.	TRBV27	TRBJ1-1	.	CASSFLGAGGTEAFF	TGTGCCAGCAGTTTTCTCGGGGCCGGGGGGACTGAAGCTTTCTTT
.	TRBV9	TRBJ2-7	.	CASSVGFDLHPVHYEQYF	TGTGCCAGCAGCGTAGGATTTGACTTACACCCGGTTCACTACGAGCAGTACTTC
.	TRBV9	TRBJ2-5	.	CASSVVPADLAPQETQYF	TGTGCCAGCAGCGTAGTCCCGGCAGACCTAGCACCCCAAGAGACCCAGTACTTC
.	TRBV6-2/TRBV6-3	TRBJ1-1	.	CASSYGGLSTEAFF	TGTGCCAGCAGTTACGGGGGGCTGAGCACTGAAGCTTTCTTT
.	TRBV14	TRBJ1-6	.	CASSQGEGVGSPLHF	TGTGCCAGCAGCCAGGGGGAGGGAGTGGGATCACCCCTCCACTTT
.	TRBV7-6	TRBJ2-7	.	CASSPYGQPADEQYF	TGTGCCAGCAGCCCTTATGGACAGCCAGCAGACGAGCAGTACTTC
.	TRBV7-9	TRBJ2-6	.	CASSSRGAGANVLTF	TGTGCCAGCAGCTCAAGGGGGGCTGGGGCCAACGTCCTGACTTTC
.	TRBV29-1	TRBJ2-7	TRBD2	CSVSSGGPNYEQYF	TGCAGCGTTTCGTCGGGGGGGCCTAACTACGAGCAGTACTTC
once	TRBV11-2	TRBJ2-2	TRBD1	CASSFSLQGAGGELFF	TGTGCCAGCAGCTTTAGTTTGCAGGGGGCCGGCGGGGAGCTGTTTTTT
.	TRBV27	TRBJ1-1	.	CASSPWQSTEAFF	TGTGCCAGCAGTCCCTGGCAGAGCACTGAAGCTTTCTTT
.	TRBV19	TRBJ1-5	.	CASSIRTAEGQPQHF	TGTGCCAGTAGTATTAGGACAGCGGAAGGGCAGCCCCAGCATTTT
once	TRBV27	TRBJ1-6	.	CASSFRDNSPLHF	TGTGCCAGCAGTTTCCGGGACAATTCACCCCTCCACTTT
.	TRBV7-3	TRBJ1-6	.	CASSLSNSYNSPLHF	TGTGCCAGCAGCTTAAGTAACTCCTATAATTCACCCCTCCACTTT
.	TRBV7-6	TRBJ1-4	.	CASSLAGFGEKLFF	TGTGCCAGCAGCTTAGCGGGGTTCGGTGAAAAACTGTTTTTT
.	TRBV10-3	TRBJ1-1	.	CAISAGTEAFF	TGTGCCATCAGTGCCGGGACTGAAGCTTTCTTT
once	TRBV10-3	TRBJ1-3	TRBD1	CAIKGQGAGNTIYF	TGTGCCATCAAAGGACAGGGTGCGGGAAACACCATATATTTT
.	TRBV27	TRBJ1-2	TRBD1	CASSPARTGGGYGYTF	TGTGCCAGCAGCCCCGCCCGGACAGGGGGCGGCTATGGCTACACCTTC
.	TRBV9	TRBJ1-1	.	CASSVAEGSEAFF	TGTGCCAGCAGCGTAGCGGAGGGGTCTGAAGCTTTCTTT
.	TRBV29-1	TRBJ1-1	.	CSVGILEAFF	TGCAGCGTTGGGATTCTTGAAGCTTTCTTT
.	TRBV5-7	TRBJ2-3	.	CASSLAGDRPDTQYF	TGTGCCAGCAGCTTGGCGGGAGACCGCCCAGATACGCAGTATTTT
.	TRBV30	TRBJ2-1	TRBD2	CAWSVAGGWNEQFF	TGTGCCTGGAGCGTAGCGGGAGGATGGAATGAGCAGTTCTTC
.	TRBV21-1	TRBJ1-2	.	CASSHLRGDGYTF	TGTGCCAGCAGCCATTTACGGGGGGATGGCTACACCTTC
.	TRBV13	TRBJ2-5	.	CASSLAQGRGLAIYHGTQYF	TGTGCCAGCAGCTTGGCTCAGGGACGTGGGCTAGCGATATATCATGGGACCCAGTACTTC
.	TRBV11-1	TRBJ1-1	.	CASRPTGKVEAFF	TGTGCCAGCAGACCCACAGGGAAGGTTGAAGCTTTCTTT
.	TRBV11-2	TRBJ1-1	.	CASSLEAPLSYTEAFF	TGTGCCAGCAGCTTAGAGGCACCCCTCTCCTACACTGAAGCTTTCTTT
.	TRBV7-2	TRBJ2-5	.	CASSLTQVQETQYF	TGTGCCAGCAGCTTAACACAGGTCCAAGAGACCCAGTACTTC
once	TRBV25-1	TRBJ1-1	.	CASSEGWGNTEAFF	TGTGCCAGCAGTGAAGGGTGGGGGAACACTGAAGCTTTCTTT
.	TRBV4-1	TRBJ1-1	.	CASSQATLQVEAFF	TGCGCCAGCAGCCAGGCAACCTTACAGGTTGAAGCTTTCTTT
.	TRBV28	TRBJ1-5	.	CASIPWSGDQPQHF	TGTGCCAGCATACCCTGGTCGGGGGATCAGCCCCAGCATTTT
.	TRBV7-9	TRBJ1-2	.	CASSLAGLQGGNYGYTF	TGTGCCAGCAGCTTAGCGGGCCTACAGGGTGGTAACTATGGCTACACCTTC
.	TRBV12-5	TRBJ1-1	.	CASGLVKRGAFF	TGTGCTAGTGGTTTGGTAAAGCGCGGAGCTTTCTTT
.	TRBV11-3	TRBJ1-1	.	CASSLGPGTEAFF	TGTGCCAGCAGCTTAGGCCCGGGCACTGAAGCTTTCTTT
once	TRBV6-5	TRBJ1-3	.	CASSYDSDSGNTIYF	TGTGCCAGCAGTTACGACAGCGACTCTGGAAACACCATATATTTT
.	TRBV18	TRBJ2-1	TRBD1	CASSLGQGAYNEQFF	TGTGCCAGCTCACTCGGACAGGGGGCCTACAATGAGCAGTTCTTC
.	TRBV27	TRBJ1-5	.	CASSLSFRGNQPQHF	TGTGCCAGCAGTTTATCATTTAGGGGCAATCAGCCCCAGCATTTT
.	TRBV30	TRBJ1-5	.	CACSLGLGTQHF	TGTGCCTGCAGCCTAGGGCTCGGGACCCAGCATTTT
.	TRBV30	TRBJ1-5	TRBD1	CAWSQGEGSPQHF	TGTGCCTGGAGCCAGGGGGAGGGATCGCCCCAGCATTTT
.	TRBV5-4	TRBJ2-4	.	CASSFGQREGNIQYF	TGTGCCAGCAGCTTTGGACAGAGGGAGGGAAACATTCAGTACTTC